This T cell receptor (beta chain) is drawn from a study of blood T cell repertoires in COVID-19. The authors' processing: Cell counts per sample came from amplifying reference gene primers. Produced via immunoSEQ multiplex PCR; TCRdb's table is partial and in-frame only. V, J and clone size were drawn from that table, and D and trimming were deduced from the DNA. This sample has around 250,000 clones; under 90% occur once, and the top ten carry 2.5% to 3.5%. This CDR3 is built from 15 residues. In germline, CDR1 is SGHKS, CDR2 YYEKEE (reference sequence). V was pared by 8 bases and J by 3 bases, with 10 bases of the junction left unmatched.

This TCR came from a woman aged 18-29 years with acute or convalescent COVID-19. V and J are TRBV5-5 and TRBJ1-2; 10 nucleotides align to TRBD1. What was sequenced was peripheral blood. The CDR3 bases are TGTGCCAGACACAAGGGGACAGGGGTGGACTATGGCTACACCTTC. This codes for CARHKGTGVDYGYTF.